Presented here are 27 T cell receptor beta chains from one specimen sequenced in a study of T cell changes during pregnancy in multiple sclerosis (dated by TCRdb to the late 2010s). The receptor library was made with the immunoSEQ multiplex PCR assay. TCRdb mirrors the immuneACCESS table, restricted to in-frame sequences. Some clones are absent from its copies; in checked studies, under half trace to an unresolved V gene, and the reason for the others is unknown. The sample contains 25,000 to 35,000 clones, less than 95% of them found a single time. The ten top clones hold approximately 4.7% of the sample. Sequences were derived from CD8+ T cells from peripheral blood mononuclear cells, sampled in the second trimester of pregnancy. Every receptor here comes from a female donor with multiple sclerosis, enrolled in a pregnancy study.

The chain links TRBV19 to TRBJ2-7; 8 nucleotides align to TRBD1. This CDR3 has 13 amino acids. The ends lost 3 bases at V and 5 bases at J; junction bases unmatched: 3. CDR1 is LNHDA and CDR2 is SQIVND in the germline V gene (reference sequence). CDR3 DNA sequence: TGTGCCAGTAGTATTGACAGGGGCAACGAGCAGTACTTC. Protein sequence: CASSIDRGNEQYF.

The rearrangement links TRBV7-9 to TRBJ2-1; TRBD2 agrees at 15 bases. V lost 4 bases, J lost 4 bases, and 5 bases stayed unmatched. The CDR3 loop spans 17 amino acids. Germline V lookup: CDR1 SEHNR, CDR2 FQNEAQ (reference sequence). CDR3 protein: CASSSGLAGGIYNEQFF. In nucleotides, the CDR3 is TGTGCCAGCAGCTCGGGACTAGCGGGAGGAATATACAATGAGCAGTTCTTC. Based on the CDR3 plus reference TRBV7-9 and TRBJ2-1, the full variable domain is DTGVSQNPRHKITKRGQNVTFRCDPISEHNRLYWYRQTLGQGPEFLTYFQNEAQLEKSRLLSDRFSAERPKGSFSTLEIQRTEQGDSAMYLCASSSGLAGGIYNEQFFGPGTRLTVL.

This clone was seen once. This sequence joins TRBV5-1 and TRBJ2-7, with 9 bases identical to TRBD2. The CDR3 runs 14 residues. The V gene's germline CDR1 is SGHRS and CDR2 YFSETQ. The ends lost 3 bases at V and 4 bases at J; junction bases unmatched: 5. CDR3: CASSSGLARYEQYF. The CDR3 DNA follows: TGCGCCAGCAGCTCTGGACTAGCGAGGTACGAGCAGTACTTC.

The rearrangement uses TRBV7-6 and TRBJ2-2; D is undetermined. The CDR3 spans 14 residues. Between the trimmed V and J ends, which lost 2 bases and 2 bases, there was a span of 6 bases. CDR1 and CDR2 (germline): SGHVS, FNYEAQ. The CDR3 is CASSLHRNTGELFF. Here the CDR3 DNA reads TGTGCCAGCAGCTTACACAGAAACACCGGGGAGCTGTTTTTT.

This clone was detected once. J is TRBJ2-5 and V is TRBV7-2; 14 nucleotides match TRBD2. After removal of 5 bases from V and 2 bases from J, the junction contained 10 bases not matched to a gene. Germline CDR1 reads SGHTA; CDR2 reads FQGNSA. This CDR3 contains 18 residues. For the CDR3, the DNA is TGTGCCAGCAGCCCGTGGGGGGGACTAGCGGGAGAACAAGAGACCCAGTACTTC. The encoded protein is CASSPWGGLAGEQETQYF.

V usage is TRBV19 and J usage is TRBJ2-7; 11 nucleotides match TRBD2. The germline CDR1 and CDR2 sequences are LNHDA and SQIVND (reference sequence). The CDR3 has 17 amino acids. V shed 5 bases and J 3 bases; nucleotides not matched to a gene: 12. The CDR3 DNA reads TGTGCCAGTAGTGTCAAAGAACTAGCGGGAGACTACTACGAGCAGTACTTC. Its protein product is CASSVKELAGDYYEQYF.

The chain employs TRBV6-1 and TRBJ1-6; 7 bases match TRBD1. Germline lookup yields CDR1 MNHNS and CDR2 SASEGT. Trimming cost V 7 bases and J 7 bases; bases outside gene matches: 10. The CDR3 contains 15 residues. In nucleotides, the CDR3 is TGTGCCAGCACAGGGCAGGGGGAACAAAATTCACCCCTCCACTTT. This sequence encodes CASTGQGEQNSPLHF.

By proportion, this clone is medium-sized. CDR3: CASTSGGWTEAFF. The CDR3 DNA sequence: TGTGCCAGCACTTCAGGGGGGTGGACTGAAGCTTTCTTT. This rearrangement joins TRBV6-5 to TRBJ1-1; TRBD1 matches 7 bases. Per germline, CDR1 MNHEY and CDR2 SVGAGI. The junction had 7 bases not matched to a gene; V was cut back by 7 bases and J by 5 bases. The CDR3 length is 13 residues.

The chain carries TRBV13 and TRBJ1-1; 9 bases align to TRBD1. The junction had 14 bases not matched to a gene; V was cut back by 3 bases and J by 6 bases. Germline CDR1 is PRHDT and CDR2 is FYEKMQ (reference sequence). CDR3 length: 17 residues. In DNA, the CDR3 is TGTGCCAGCAGCTTGGGACAGGGAGGTTGGGTCGGGGCTGAAGCTTTCTTT. Translating it yields CASSLGQGGWVGAEAFF.

CDR3 region: CASSDSRLGDTGELFF. CDR3 DNA: TGTGCCAGCAGTGACTCGCGACTAGGGGACACCGGGGAGCTGTTTTTT. The chain has TRBV6-4 and TRBJ2-2; D may be TRBD2 (6 bases). This CDR3 is 16 amino acids long. The V and J ends lost 0 bases and 3 bases respectively, with 11 bases between them. Germline values: CDR1 MRHNA, CDR2 SNTAGT.

The gene calls are TRBV6-4 and TRBJ2-6; 7 bases line up with TRBD1. The V gene's germline CDR1 is MRHNA and CDR2 SNTAGT. The V segment lost 8 bases and the J segment 0 bases; nucleotides outside the gene matches: 7. The CDR3 is made up of 16 amino acids. CDR3 protein: CASGDSTGSGANVLTF. CDR3 bases: TGTGCCAGCGGGGACAGCACCGGCTCTGGGGCCAACGTCCTGACTTTC.

The chain carries TRBV5-1 and TRBJ2-7; D unclear. The CDR3 spans 13 residues. The V and J ends lost 1 base and 1 base respectively, with 6 bases between them. CDR1 SGHRS and CDR2 YFSETQ come from the germline V gene. The chain's CDR3 is CASSLWASYEQYF. The CDR3 DNA reads TGCGCCAGCAGCTTGTGGGCGTCCTACGAGCAGTACTTC. Full variable domain (outside the CDR3, taken from reference TRBV5-1 and TRBJ2-7): KAGVTQTPRYLIKTRGQQVTLSCSPISGHRSVSWYQQTPGQGLQFLFEYFSETQRNKGNFPGRFSGRQFSNSRSEMNVSTLELGDSALYLCASSLWASYEQYFGPGTRLTVT.

The chain links TRBV10-1 to TRBJ2-2, with D possibly matching TRBD1 (5 bases). The CDR3 runs 15 residues. Germline V lookup: CDR1 WNHNN, CDR2 SYGVQD (reference sequence). V lost 4 bases and J 5 bases, leaving 14 bases between the germline ends. The CDR3 DNA reads TGCGCCAGCAGTGTGACAGCCGGGCGTACCGGGGAGCTGTTTTTT. Residues: CASSVTAGRTGELFF.

This CDR3 reads CASSRYRGQGAFF. The CDR3 nucleotides are TGTGCCAGCAGCCGCTACAGGGGGCAGGGGGCTTTCTTT. V and J are TRBV28 and TRBJ1-1; TRBD1 matches 9 bases. The ends lost 6 bases at V and 11 bases at J; junction bases unmatched: 10. The CDR3 contains 13 residues. Germline CDR1 MDHEN, CDR2 SYDVKM.

The CDR3 sequence is CASSQPGEETQYF. The CDR3 DNA reads TGCGCCAGCAGCCAACCAGGGGAAGAGACCCAGTACTTC. The chain is built from TRBV4-1 and TRBJ2-5, with D perhaps TRBD1 (6 bases). CDR1 and CDR2 from the germline V gene are MGHRA and YSYEKL. V shed 2 bases and J shed 3 bases, with 7 bases lying between them. The CDR3 extends over 13 amino acids.

This chain links TRBV7-3 with TRBJ2-2, with D uncertain. V was clipped by 5 bases and J by 4 bases, with 14 bases between them. Germline V gene data show CDR1 as SGHTA and CDR2 as FQGTGA. The CDR3 has 15 residues. The CDR3: CASSPHEMLTGELFF. For the CDR3, the DNA is TGTGCCAGCAGCCCCCATGAGATGCTCACCGGGGAGCTGTTTTTT.

The rearrangement links TRBV13 to TRBJ1-3, with a tentative D call TRBD1 (6 bases). Germline-derived CDR1 and CDR2 are PRHDT and FYEKMQ (reference sequence). The V and J ends lost 2 bases and 4 bases respectively, with 12 bases between them. CDR3 length: 15 residues. CDR3 bases: TGTGCCAGCAGCTTATTTGGGGGCGCGGGAAACACCATATATTTT. Amino acid sequence: CASSLFGGAGNTIYF. The full variable domain, with the rest looked up from reference TRBV13 and TRBJ1-3, is AAGVIQSPRHLIKEKRETATLKCYPIPRHDTVYWYQQGPGQDPQFLISFYEKMQSDKGSIPDRFSAQQFSDYHSELNMSSLELGDSALYFCASSLFGGAGNTIYFGEGSWLTVV.

The chain links TRBV18 to TRBJ2-5; TRBD1 is a possible D gene (6 bases). With 4 bases removed from V and 2 bases from J, the gap between germline ends came to 14 bases. Germline values: CDR1 KGHSH, CDR2 LQKENI. The CDR3 consists of 15 residues. The CDR3: CASSLRGRGQETQYF. Here the CDR3 DNA reads TGTGCCAGCTCACTAAGGGGAAGGGGGCAAGAGACCCAGTACTTC. Variable domain in full (rest from reference TRBV18 and TRBJ2-5): NAGVMQNPRHLVRRRGQEARLRCSPMKGHSHVYWYRQLPEEGLKFMVYLQKENIIDESGMPKERFSAEFPKEGPSILRIQQVVRGDSAAYFCASSLRGRGQETQYFGPGTRLLVL.

The gene calls are TRBV27 and TRBJ2-2; 7 positions agree with TRBD1. There are 15 residues in the CDR3. In germline, CDR1 is MNHEY, CDR2 SMNVEV (reference sequence). The trim removed 6 bases at V and 4 bases at J, leaving 8 bases unmatched. The CDR3: CASSEQGLFTGELFF. The CDR3, as DNA: TGTGCCAGCAGCGAACAGGGGCTATTCACCGGGGAGCTGTTTTTT.

V usage is TRBV13 and J usage is TRBJ2-3, with 8 positions matching TRBD2. The J segment lost 2 bases and the V segment lost 2 bases, leaving 12 bases of the junction unmatched. This CDR3 comprises 18 residues. Germline loops: CDR1 PRHDT, CDR2 FYEKMQ (reference sequence). The CDR3 DNA reads TGTGCCAGCAGCTTATCGGGTAGCGGGGTACCTATCACAGATACGCAGTATTTT. Its translation is CASSLSGSGVPITDTQYF.

The rearrangement uses TRBV7-2 and TRBJ2-1; D not resolved. V shed 3 bases and J shed 0 bases, with 12 bases lying between them. Per the germline V gene, CDR1 is SGHTA and CDR2 is FQGNSA. This CDR3 contains 16 residues. The CDR3 bases are TGTGCCAGCAGCTTCGCAGGCCTCAGCTCCTACAATGAGCAGTTCTTC. Translation: CASSFAGLSSYNEQFF.

The chain has TRBV30 and TRBJ2-7; 11 nucleotides match TRBD2. CDR3 length equals 14 residues. J lost 2 bases, V lost 5 bases, and 5 bases had no gene match. The germline gives CDR1 GTSNPN, CDR2 SVGIG (reference sequence). The CDR3: CAWAVAGGPYEQYF. The CDR3 DNA sequence: TGTGCCTGGGCCGTAGCGGGAGGGCCCTACGAGCAGTACTTC.

The chain uses TRBV5-1 and TRBJ2-5; 11 nucleotides match TRBD2. Looked up from germline, CDR1 is SGHRS and CDR2 is YFSETQ. Trimming cost V 2 bases and J 4 bases; bases outside gene matches: 7. This CDR3 has 16 residues. CDR3 amino acids: CASSFVSGRAPETQYF. DNA of the CDR3: TGCGCCAGCAGCTTTGTTAGCGGGAGGGCCCCAGAGACCCAGTACTTC.

The genes are TRBV4-1 and TRBJ2-7; D possibly corresponds to TRBD2 (5 bases). Germline assignment: CDR1 MGHRA and CDR2 YSYEKL. The CDR3 is 14 residues long. The ends were cut back, 0 bases at V and 4 bases at J, with 10 bases in the middle. The chain's CDR3 is CASSQEGLAYEQYF. The CDR3 DNA is TGCGCCAGCAGCCAAGAAGGCCTAGCTTACGAGCAGTACTTC.

J is TRBJ2-2 and V is TRBV29-1; weak D call: TRBD1 (6 bases). V gave up 0 bases and J gave up 5 bases, with 10 bases separating them. The CDR3 consists of 14 residues. Germline loops: CDR1 SQVTM, CDR2 ANQGSEA. The CDR3 sequence is CSVEEGAGTGELFF. For the CDR3, the DNA is TGCAGCGTTGAAGAGGGGGCAGGTACCGGGGAGCTGTTTTTT.

The chain couples TRBV5-5 to TRBJ2-5, with 7 bases matching TRBD1. This CDR3 region has 15 residues. Per the germline V gene, CDR1 is SGHKS and CDR2 is YYEKEE (reference sequence). V was pared by 4 bases and J by 4 bases, with 10 bases of the junction left unmatched. The CDR3 is CASSPLTGLRETQYF. CDR3 in DNA: TGTGCCAGCAGCCCCTTGACAGGGCTGAGAGAGACCCAGTACTTC.

This clone was seen a single time. The V and J genes are TRBV28 and TRBJ2-5; weak D call: TRBD2 (6 bases). The germline CDR1 and CDR2 sequences are MDHEN and SYDVKM. The CDR3 has 13 amino acids. V was clipped by 6 bases and J by 1 base, with 9 bases between them. DNA of the CDR3: TGTGCCAGCAGATTAGCGGCCCAAGAGACCCAGTACTTC. Its translation: CASRLAAQETQYF.